These 32 T cell receptor beta chains were all obtained from the same sample, sequenced in a study of blood T cell repertoires in COVID-19. Measured with immunoSEQ multiplex PCR; TCRdb has only the in-frame clones, and not every one. The table has hundreds of thousands of clones, about 90% seen once; the top ten hold about 2%. Specimen: peripheral blood. These receptors were obtained from a man between 18 and 35 years old with active or convalescent COVID-19.

The J gene is TRBJ2-2, the V gene TRBV5-4; D uncertain. V lost 4 bases to trimming and J lost 6 bases, with 7 bases between them. There are 12 residues in the CDR3. In germline, CDR1 is SGHNT, CDR2 YYREEE (reference sequence). The CDR3 region has the DNA TGTGCCAGCAGCACAGTTTCCGGGGAGCTGTTTTTT. This translates into CASSTVSGELFF.

CDR3 in DNA: TGTGCCAGCAGCCCGTGGGGTAGCGGGTCCTACGAGCAGTACTTC. Amino acid sequence: CASSPWGSGSYEQYF. V and J are TRBV3-1 (or the pseudogene TRBV3-2) and TRBJ2-7; the match to TRBD2 covers 7 bases. Germline lookup yields CDR1 LGHDT and CDR2 YNNKEL (reference sequence). The CDR3 length is 15 residues. J was trimmed by 1 base and V by 4 bases; bases with no gene match: 7.

A few counts support this clone. The chain is built from TRBV5-6 and TRBJ1-4; no clear D gene. The CDR3 extends over 16 amino acids. Trimming stripped 1 base from V and 1 base from J, with 11 bases between. Germline V lookup: CDR1 SGHDT, CDR2 YYEEEE. The CDR3 reads CASSLLEARTNEKLFF. DNA for the CDR3: TGTGCCAGCAGCTTGTTGGAGGCGAGAACTAATGAAAAACTGTTTTTT.

This clone has a count of ten or more. CDR3 protein: CASSLTPGPAVYGYTF. CDR3 coding DNA: TGTGCCAGCAGCTTAACCCCAGGGCCAGCAGTTTATGGCTACACCTTC. V usage is TRBV11-2 and J usage is TRBJ1-2; the D gene is possibly TRBD1 (5 bases). The CDR3 has 16 residues. Trimming left V 2 bases short and J 5 bases short, with 18 bases between. Germline V gene lookup returns CDR1 SGHAT and CDR2 FQNNGV.

The chain links TRBV5-8 to TRBJ1-2; 10 bases match TRBD1. The CDR3 is 15 residues long. The germline gives CDR1 SGHTS, CDR2 YDEGEE. Unmatched junction bases numbered 7, after V lost 4 bases and J lost 4 bases. CDR3 sequence (DNA): TGTGCCAGCAGCAAGGGACAGGGGATTACCTATGGCTACACCTTC. It specifies CASSKGQGITYGYTF.

V is TRBV19 and J is TRBJ2-3; D unresolved. The V end was cut by 3 bases, the J end by 2 bases, with 9 bases between. CDR1 is LNHDA and CDR2 is SQIVND in the germline V gene (reference sequence). This CDR3 contains 14 residues. CDR3 DNA: TGTGCCAGTAGTATTGGGCGCGTCACAGATACGCAGTATTTT. Amino acids: CASSIGRVTDTQYF.

The chain carries TRBV4-1 and TRBJ2-2; D is undetermined. V lost 4 bases, J lost 5 bases, and 11 bases lay in between. Per the germline V gene, CDR1 is MGHRA and CDR2 is YSYEKL. The CDR3 covers 14 residues. The CDR3 loop reads CASSPVMRTGELFF. CDR3 in DNA: TGCGCCAGCAGCCCCGTAATGAGGACCGGGGAGCTGTTTTTT.

The V and J genes are TRBV2 and TRBJ2-2; 7 nucleotides align to TRBD1. CDR1 is SNHLY and CDR2 is FYNNEI in the germline V gene. Trimming cost V 6 bases and J 1 base; bases outside gene matches: 5. The CDR3 loop spans 15 amino acids. CDR3 protein: CASRPGQQNTGELFF. Here the CDR3 DNA reads TGTGCCAGCAGGCCGGGACAGCAGAACACCGGGGAGCTGTTTTTT.

The chain employs TRBV7-3 and TRBJ2-1, with TRBD2 matching over 9 bases. The CDR3 length is 14 residues. Trimming took 4 bases from V and 6 from J; bases not matched to a gene: 4. Germline loops: CDR1 SGHTA, CDR2 FQGTGA. CDR3 amino acids: CASSSGTSSNEQFF. The CDR3, as DNA: TGTGCCAGCAGCTCCGGGACTAGCTCCAATGAGCAGTTCTTC.

A single count supports this clone. This chain uses TRBV20-1 with TRBJ2-7, with D possibly being TRBD2 (6 bases). With 6 bases removed from V and 4 bases from J, the gap between germline ends came to 10 bases. Per the germline V gene, CDR1 is DFQATT and CDR2 is SNEGSKA (reference sequence). This CDR3 spans 11 amino acids. CDR3 sequence (DNA): TGCAGTGCCCGGGACTTTTACGAGCAGTACTTC. It is translated as CSARDFYEQYF.

DNA of the CDR3: TGTGCCAGCAGTTGGGCAGTGAACACTGAAGCTTTCTTT. Translating gives CASSWAVNTEAFF. V gene TRBV12-3 or TRBV12-4 combines with J gene TRBJ1-1; D is uncertain. The CDR3 has 13 residues. With 4 bases removed from V and 0 bases from J, the gap between germline ends came to 6 bases.

V gene TRBV4-1 combines with J gene TRBJ1-5; 7 bases map to TRBD1. Trimming removed 4 bases from V and 0 bases from J; junction bases left unmatched: 9. The CDR3 consists of 17 residues. The germline V gene has CDR1 MGHRA and CDR2 YSYEKL. The DNA for the CDR3 is TGCGCCAGCAGCCGCTCGGGACAGTTTAATAGCAATCAGCCCCAGCATTTT. It codes for CASSRSGQFNSNQPQHF.

The J gene is TRBJ2-7, the V gene TRBV4-1; perhaps TRBD2 as D (6 bases). V lost 3 bases and J 3 bases, leaving 15 bases between the germline ends. Germline V gene sequence: CDR1 MGHRA, CDR2 YSYEKL. The CDR3 spans 15 residues. The CDR3 DNA reads as TGCGCCAGCAGCCACCGACACGGAGGGGTCTACGAGCAGTACTTC. As protein: CASSHRHGGVYEQYF.

J is TRBJ1-2 and V is TRBV7-2; D might be TRBD1 (6 bases). The CDR3 sequence is 14 residues long. Germline V gene data show CDR1 as SGHTA and CDR2 as FQGNSA. Deletions cut 2 bases from V and 4 bases from J, with 11 bases between. The CDR3: CASSLMTGTYGYTF. DNA for the CDR3: TGTGCCAGCAGCTTAATGACAGGAACCTATGGCTACACCTTC.

The chain combines TRBV4-3 with TRBJ2-7; 10 bases map to TRBD2. The CDR3 length is 18 residues. Germline-derived CDR1 and CDR2 are LGHNA and YSLEER. J was trimmed by 2 bases and V by 0 bases; bases with no gene match: 10. CDR3 loop: CASSQDPSGGRGTYEQYF. CDR3 coding DNA: TGCGCCAGCAGCCAAGACCCTAGCGGGGGCCGGGGAACCTACGAGCAGTACTTC.

This chain uses TRBV3-1 (or the pseudogene TRBV3-2) with TRBJ2-2; 7 nucleotides align to TRBD2. J gave up 4 bases and V 7 bases, and 3 bases lay outside the gene matches. The germline gives CDR1 LGHDT, CDR2 YNNKEL (reference sequence). The CDR3 consists of 13 residues. CDR3 protein: CASTQRGTGELFF. As DNA, the CDR3 is TGTGCCAGCACACAGCGGGGCACCGGGGAGCTGTTTTTT.

V gene TRBV2 combines with J gene TRBJ1-2, with unresolved D. V dropped 8 bases and J dropped 2 bases, with 12 bases sitting between them. Germline CDR1 SNHLY, CDR2 FYNNEI. The CDR3 is 13 amino acids. CDR3 sequence: CASYRTYNYGYTF. The CDR3 coding sequence is TGTGCCAGCTACCGTACCTACAACTATGGCTACACCTTC.

The V call is TRBV27, the J call TRBJ2-3; possible D gene TRBD2, 6 bases. This CDR3 region has 15 residues. V shed 2 bases and J shed 4 bases, with 13 bases lying between them. Germline CDR1 is MNHEY and CDR2 is SMNVEV (reference sequence). The CDR3 loop is CASSLEEGSADTQYF. The CDR3 DNA follows: TGTGCCAGCAGTTTAGAGGAGGGAAGCGCAGATACGCAGTATTTT.

The V call is TRBV15, the J call TRBJ1-1; D not resolved. The V and J ends lost 10 bases and 1 base respectively, with 10 bases between them. Germline V gives CDR1 LNHNV, CDR2 YYDKDF (reference sequence). CDR3 length: 12 residues. In nucleotides, the CDR3 is TGTGCCAAACAGCCCGAGAACACTGAAGCTTTCTTT. Translation gives CAKQPENTEAFF.

The CDR3 DNA is TGCGCCAGCAGCTTGAGACTAGCGGGAGGGAGCACAGATACGCAGTATTTT. It translates to CASSLRLAGGSTDTQYF. V and J are TRBV5-1 and TRBJ2-3, with 14 positions matching TRBD2. The ends lost 1 base at V and 0 bases at J; junction bases unmatched: 1. CDR3 length: 17 amino acids. Germline values: CDR1 SGHRS, CDR2 YFSETQ.

The gene calls are TRBV6-2 or TRBV6-3 and TRBJ2-7; 11 bases line up with TRBD2. The germline V gene has CDR1 MNHEY and CDR2 SVGEGT. V was pared by 0 bases and J by 6 bases, with 4 bases of the junction left unmatched. CDR3 length: 15 amino acids. CDR3 DNA sequence: TGTGCCAGCAGTTACTCAGTGACTAGCGGGATCGAGCAGTACTTC. Protein product: CASSYSVTSGIEQYF.

The chain uses TRBV4-2 and TRBJ2-7, with D unclear. Germline V gene sequence: CDR1 LGHNA, CDR2 YNFKEQ. The CDR3 loop spans 14 amino acids. The V and J ends lost 0 bases and 4 bases respectively, with 10 bases between them. CDR3: CASSQDFLRYEQYF. In DNA form, the CDR3 reads TGTGCCAGCAGCCAAGACTTTTTGCGGTACGAGCAGTACTTC.

This clone is a singleton in its sample. The chain carries TRBV3-1 (or the pseudogene TRBV3-2) and TRBJ2-2; D possibly corresponds to TRBD2 (6 bases). V lost 0 bases, J lost 6 bases, and 14 bases lay in between. The germline gives CDR1 LGHDT, CDR2 YNNKEL (reference sequence). The CDR3 length is 16 residues. The CDR3: CASSQEVRTSPGELFF. In nucleotides, the CDR3 is TGTGCCAGCAGCCAAGAGGTCCGAACTAGCCCCGGGGAGCTGTTTTTT.

V is TRBV7-6 and J is TRBJ2-5; D is unclear. The V gene's germline CDR1 is SGHVS and CDR2 FNYEAQ. The CDR3 has 12 amino acids. Trimming shortened V by 5 bases and J by 3 bases, and 7 bases separated the two germline ends. Written as DNA, the CDR3 is TGTGCCAGCAGCCAGACAAAAGAGACCCAGTACTTC. This translates into CASSQTKETQYF.

The chain uses TRBV5-1 and TRBJ2-7; 12 bases agree with TRBD2. Trimming took 7 bases from V and 0 from J; bases not matched to a gene: 11. Germline loops: CDR1 SGHRS, CDR2 YFSETQ. The CDR3 is 17 residues long. The CDR3 region is CASRTSGGPRSSYEQYF. In nucleotides, the CDR3 is TGCGCCAGCCGAACTAGCGGGGGGCCGAGGAGCTCCTACGAGCAGTACTTC.

V and J are TRBV27 and TRBJ1-5; 9 nucleotides line up with TRBD1. CDR3 length: 16 residues. CDR1 MNHEY and CDR2 SMNVEV come from the germline V gene (reference sequence). With 6 bases clipped from V and 3 bases from J, the junction kept 9 bases outside the gene matches. In DNA, the CDR3 is TGTGCCAGCAGGGCCATCGGGACAGGGACCAATCAGCCCCAGCATTTT. Translated, it gives CASRAIGTGTNQPQHF.

The V and J genes are TRBV27 and TRBJ1-2; 7 nucleotides line up with TRBD1. Germline V lookup: CDR1 MNHEY, CDR2 SMNVEV (reference sequence). With V trimmed by 6 bases and J by 2 bases, 6 bases remained unmatched. The CDR3 is made up of 14 amino acids. The DNA for the CDR3 is TGTGCCAGCAGCTTACAGGGGTCGAACTATGGCTACACCTTC. As protein: CASSLQGSNYGYTF.

J is TRBJ1-2 and V is TRBV10-1; possibly TRBD1 for D (6 bases). Germline CDR1 reads WNHNN; CDR2 reads SYGVQD (reference sequence). V lost 3 bases and J lost 4, with 9 bases in between. The CDR3 has 13 residues. As DNA, the CDR3 is TGCGCCAGCAGTGAAGACAGGAGCTATGGCTACACCTTC. Protein sequence: CASSEDRSYGYTF.

V gene TRBV14 combines with J gene TRBJ2-3, with 12 bases matching TRBD2. CDR1 is SGHDN, CDR2 FVKESK, per germline. CDR3 length: 17 residues. J was trimmed by 3 bases and V by 2 bases; bases with no gene match: 6. The CDR3 nucleotides are TGTGCCAGCAGCCAAAGACTAGCGGGAGATGGTACAGATACGCAGTATTTT. It translates to CASSQRLAGDGTDTQYF.

The chain has TRBV15 and TRBJ2-7, with TRBD2 as a possible D gene (5 bases). Germline CDR1 reads LNHNV; CDR2 reads YYDKDF (reference sequence). V shed 4 bases and J shed 7 bases, with 14 bases lying between them. The CDR3 spans 13 residues. CDR3 in DNA: TGTGCCACCAGCACCGGGAAAAGCAGGGAGCAGTACTTC. Protein sequence: CATSTGKSREQYF. Full variable domain (rest looked up from reference TRBV15 and TRBJ2-7): DAMVIQNPRYQVTQFGKPVTLSCSQTLNHNVMYWYQQKSSQAPKLLFHYYDKDFNNEADTPDNFQSRRPNTSFCFLDIRSPGLGDTAMYLCATSTGKSREQYFGPGTRLTVT.

As DNA, the CDR3 is TGTGCCAGCAGTTTAGGGACAGCCGGGGAGCTGTTTTTT. It is translated as CASSLGTAGELFF. V is TRBV6-2 or TRBV6-3 and J is TRBJ2-2; 7 nucleotides align to TRBD1. The CDR3 runs 13 residues. CDR1 is MNHEY and CDR2 is SVGEGT in the germline V gene. The V and J ends lost 4 bases and 6 bases, in that order; junction bases with no gene match: 2.

The CDR3 is CASSLGGPLYEQYF. In DNA, the CDR3 is TGTGCCAGCAGCCTCGGGGGGCCCCTGTACGAGCAGTACTTC. This sequence joins TRBV6-5 and TRBJ2-7; possible D gene TRBD2, 7 bases. The CDR3 contains 14 residues. Germline V CDR1 and CDR2: MNHEY, SVGAGI. Trimming stripped 6 bases from V and 4 bases from J, with 16 bases between.